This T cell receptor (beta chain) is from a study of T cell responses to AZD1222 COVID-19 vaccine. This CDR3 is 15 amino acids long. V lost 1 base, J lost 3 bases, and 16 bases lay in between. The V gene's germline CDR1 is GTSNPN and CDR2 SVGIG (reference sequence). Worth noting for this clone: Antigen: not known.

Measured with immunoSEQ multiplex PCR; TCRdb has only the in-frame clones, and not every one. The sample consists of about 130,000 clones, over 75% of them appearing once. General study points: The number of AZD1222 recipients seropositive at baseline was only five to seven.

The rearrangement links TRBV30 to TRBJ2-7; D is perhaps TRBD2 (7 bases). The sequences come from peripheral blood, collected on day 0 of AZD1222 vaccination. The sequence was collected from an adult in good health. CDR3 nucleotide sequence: TGTGCCTGGAGTGCCAGTCGGGGGGCTCTCTACGAGCAGTACTTC. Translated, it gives CAWSASRGALYEQYF.